The sequence of this TCR beta chain was determined in a study of regulatory T cells in long-lasting Graves disease. Study summary: Patients newly diagnosed with Graves' had been on antithyroid drugs for under 3 months.

This clonotype has at least ten counts. What it binds is not known. Looked up from germline, CDR1 is MNHEY and CDR2 is SMNVEV (reference sequence). This CDR3 contains 14 residues. V was shortened by 3 bases and J by 2 bases, with 11 bases between the two germline ends. Both iRepertoire HTBI primers and Arm-PCR of CDR3 regions were used to build the TCR beta libraries. TCRdb ran MiXCR on the multiplex PCR reads and lists one entry per CDR3 protein. The sample carries some 250,000 distinct CDR3 sequences, over 20% recorded once. Study-wide points: Limited sample numbers may have lowered accuracy.

The time point here: newly diagnosed GD, antithyroid drugs for less than 3 months. PBMCs provided the RNA from which the TCR library was made. The diagnosis of Graves' disease used American Thyroid Association guidelines. The receptor comes from a female donor with Graves disease. Material: peripheral blood mononuclear cells (PBMCs), obtained at new diagnosis, from a patient treated with antithyroid drugs. This sequence joins TRBV27 and TRBJ2-7; maybe TRBD1 (5 bases). The CDR3 nucleotides are TGTGCCAGCAGTTTGGCCAGGGCAGCCTACGAGCAGTACTTC. Residues: CASSLARAAYEQYF.